This T cell receptor beta chain emerged from a study of cytomegalovirus exposure and HLA in healthy donors. Trimming removed 5 bases from V and 4 bases from J, with 17 bases in between. This CDR3 comprises 15 residues. The germline gives CDR1 SGHVS, CDR2 FNYEAQ. Sequenced by immunoSEQ multiplex PCR; TCRdb stores in-frame clones only, minus some. Of fewer than 200,000 clones listed, 85% are singletons. Among the 120 subjects of the validation cohort, separate from the approximately 670-subject first cohort, were the donors. Study-level results: A classifier reportedly called cytomegalovirus status with high sensitivity and specificity. Associated with cytomegalovirus, according to the listing, were 150 to 200 TCR beta chains.

As regards this clone: Its antigen is not identified.

V gene TRBV7-6 combines with J gene TRBJ1-2; possible D gene TRBD1, 6 bases. The receptor was isolated from a man aged 18 to 35 in good health and CMV-seropositive. The sample consisted of PBMCs. CDR3 DNA sequence: TGTGCCAGCAGCGCGTCTACAGGGAACGGCTATGGCTACACCTTC. This translates into CASSASTGNGYGYTF.